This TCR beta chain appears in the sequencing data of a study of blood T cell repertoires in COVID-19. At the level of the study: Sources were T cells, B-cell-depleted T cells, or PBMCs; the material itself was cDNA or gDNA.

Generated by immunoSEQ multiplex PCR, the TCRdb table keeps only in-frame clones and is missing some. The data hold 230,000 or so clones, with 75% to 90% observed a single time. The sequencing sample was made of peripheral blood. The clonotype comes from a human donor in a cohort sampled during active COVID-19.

DNA for the CDR3: TGTGCCAGCAGTGGTACTACTTTTGGGCAGTACTTC. This translates into CASSGTTFGQYF. The chain is built from TRBV2 and TRBJ2-7; no firm D call. The V gene's germline CDR1 is SNHLY and CDR2 FYNNEI. The CDR3 consists of 12 residues. Trimming cost V 4 bases and J 9 bases, with 13 bases left between them.